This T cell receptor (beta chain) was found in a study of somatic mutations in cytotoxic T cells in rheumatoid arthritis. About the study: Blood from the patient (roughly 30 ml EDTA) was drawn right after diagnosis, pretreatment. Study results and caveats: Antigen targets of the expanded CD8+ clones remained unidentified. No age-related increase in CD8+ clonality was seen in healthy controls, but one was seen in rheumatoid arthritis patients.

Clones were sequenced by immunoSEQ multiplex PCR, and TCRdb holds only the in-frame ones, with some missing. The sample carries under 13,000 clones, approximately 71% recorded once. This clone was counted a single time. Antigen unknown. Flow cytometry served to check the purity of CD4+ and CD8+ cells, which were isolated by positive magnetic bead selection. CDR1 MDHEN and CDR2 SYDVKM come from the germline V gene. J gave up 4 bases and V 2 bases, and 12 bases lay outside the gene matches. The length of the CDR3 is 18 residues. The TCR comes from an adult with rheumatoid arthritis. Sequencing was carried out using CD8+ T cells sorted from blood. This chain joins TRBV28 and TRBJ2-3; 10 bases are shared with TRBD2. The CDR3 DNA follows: TGTGCCAGCAGTTTAAGTGGGACTAGCGCCCTATATTCAGATACGCAGTATTTT. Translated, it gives CASSLSGTSALYSDTQYF.